The TCR beta chain described here comes from a study of spatial heterogeneity in lung cancer. There are 16 residues in the CDR3. Trimming took 0 bases from V and 3 from J; bases not matched to a gene: 8. The time point was: blood at routine non-recurrence follow-up after resection. This clonotype was counted a few times. Individually, TCR cDNA molecules were each labelled with a unique molecular identifier. Via MiXCR, TCRdb re-called the 5' RACE reads, giving one row per CDR3 protein. The table lists roughly 16,000 distinct CDR3 sequences, 5.5% to 7% of them singletons. The chain uses TRBV23-1 and TRBJ2-7, with TRBD1 matching 7 bases. TRBV23-1 is designated an ORF whose function remains uncertain. The specimen was PBMCs, collected at follow-up. The receptor was isolated from a male donor with early-stage non-small cell lung cancer. The CDR3 here is CASSQSLGTEDYEQYF. CDR3 nucleotides: TGCGCCAGCAGTCAATCGTTGGGGACAGAAGACTACGAGCAGTACTTC.